These 8 T cell receptor beta chains were sequenced from one sample in a study of blood T cell repertoires in COVID-19. Clones were read by immunoSEQ multiplex PCR, and TCRdb kept only the in-frame ones, dropping some. This sample has some 95,000 clones, with over 70% found just once. Sequenced material: peripheral blood. The receptors were gathered from a man aged 50 to 60 who had recovered from COVID-19.

This CDR3 is CASSQGAGTVQETQYF. In DNA form, the CDR3 reads TGCGCCAGCAGCCAAGGGGCAGGGACAGTTCAAGAGACCCAGTACTTC. The chain recombines TRBV4-1 with TRBJ2-5, with 7 bases lining up with TRBD1. Looked up from germline, CDR1 is MGHRA and CDR2 is YSYEKL. The CDR3 covers 16 residues. The junction had 7 bases not matched to a gene; V was cut back by 1 base and J by 2 bases.

This clone showed up just a few times. The DNA for the CDR3 is TGCGCCAGCAGCCAAGAACCCTCAGGGGGAAATAGCAATCAGCCCCAGCATTTT. Its protein product is CASSQEPSGGNSNQPQHF. V usage is TRBV4-1 and J usage is TRBJ1-5; TRBD1 aligns across 7 bases. This CDR3 region has 18 residues. Per the germline V gene, CDR1 is MGHRA and CDR2 is YSYEKL. V gave up 0 bases and J gave up 0 bases; unmatched junction bases: 8.

The rearrangement links TRBV30 to TRBJ1-6; possible D gene TRBD1, 6 bases. Germline V gene sequence: CDR1 GTSNPN, CDR2 SVGIG (reference sequence). V dropped 4 bases and J dropped 4 bases, with 11 bases sitting between them. The CDR3 is made up of 14 amino acids. The CDR3 sequence is CAWNLGQYNSPLHF. In DNA, the CDR3 is TGTGCCTGGAATCTAGGACAGTATAATTCACCCCTCCACTTT.

This chain connects TRBV5-1 to TRBJ2-7; the D gene is possibly TRBD1 (6 bases). With 4 bases removed from V and 0 bases from J, the gap between germline ends came to 11 bases. Looked up from germline, CDR1 is SGHRS and CDR2 is YFSETQ. This CDR3 is built from 14 residues. The CDR3 DNA sequence: TGCGCCAGCAGCCCGGGGACATACTCCTACGAGCAGTACTTC. Its protein is CASSPGTYSYEQYF. Supplemented by reference TRBV5-1 and TRBJ2-7, the full variable domain reads KAGVTQTPRYLIKTRGQQVTLSCSPISGHRSVSWYQQTPGQGLQFLFEYFSETQRNKGNFPGRFSGRQFSNSRSEMNVSTLELGDSALYLCASSPGTYSYEQYFGPGTRLTVT.

The V gene is TRBV6-5, the J gene TRBJ2-1, with D possibly matching TRBD2 (6 bases). Germline V gene sequence: CDR1 MNHEY, CDR2 SVGAGI. The CDR3 is made up of 13 amino acids. Deletions cut 6 bases from V and 7 bases from J, with 13 bases between. The CDR3 DNA is TGTGCCAGCAGCTCAGGAGGGAGGAATGAGCAGTTCTTC. It encodes CASSSGGRNEQFF.

V is TRBV6-2 or TRBV6-3 and J is TRBJ2-3; TRBD2 agrees at 12 bases. V shed 0 bases and J 1 base; nucleotides not matched to a gene: 8. CDR1 and CDR2 from the germline V gene are MNHEY and SVGEGT. This CDR3 contains 19 residues. The CDR3 nucleotides are TGTGCCAGCAGTTACTCGACTAGCGGGAGAAGCGAAGGCACAGATACGCAGTATTTT. Its protein product is CASSYSTSGRSEGTDTQYF.

The CDR3 protein is CATSQLREVGEKLFF. The CDR3 DNA sequence: TGTGCCACCAGTCAACTGAGGGAGGTTGGTGAAAAACTGTTTTTT. This chain links TRBV15 with TRBJ1-4; D gene uncertain. V was cut by 6 bases and J by 7 bases, with 18 bases left in between. Germline CDR1 reads LNHNV; CDR2 reads YYDKDF (reference sequence). The CDR3 covers 15 residues. The variable domain in full, with the rest retrieved from reference TRBV15 and TRBJ1-4, is DAMVIQNPRYQVTQFGKPVTLSCSQTLNHNVMYWYQQKSSQAPKLLFHYYDKDFNNEADTPDNFQSRRPNTSFCFLDIRSPGLGDTAMYLCATSQLREVGEKLFFGSGTQLSVL.

The genes are TRBV3-1 (or the pseudogene TRBV3-2) and TRBJ2-1, with TRBD2 matching 13 bases. This CDR3 is built from 16 residues. J lost 8 bases, V lost 4 bases, and 8 bases had no gene match. CDR1 LGHDT and CDR2 YNNKEL come from the germline V gene (reference sequence). The CDR3, as DNA: TGTGCCAGCAGCCTCAGGACTAGCGGGAGTAAGGATGAGCAGTTCTTC. Translating gives CASSLRTSGSKDEQFF.